What follows are 18 T cell receptor beta chains derived from one specimen sequenced in a study of response to subunit inactivated influenza vaccine. TCRdb itself ran the RT-PCR reads through MiXCR, one entry per CDR3 protein. The repertoire holds a few hundred thousand distinct CDR3 sequences, 11% seen once, with approximately 10% in the top ten. These data also formed part of another study, on T cells expressing NK-cell markers. That source notes: Beta-chain TCR cDNA was generated via 5'RACE template switching with UMIs.

Sequenced here: PBMCs from blood, sampled on the day of vaccination. These receptors originate from a man over 45 who received an inactivated influenza vaccine.

The gene calls are TRBV4-1 and TRBJ2-7; 12 bases map to TRBD2. The germline CDR1 and CDR2 sequences are MGHRA and YSYEKL. CDR3 length: 21 residues. V lost 1 base to trimming and J lost 1 base; unmatched junction nucleotides: 17. CDR3 sequence: CASSQALGLAGNTGRSYEQYF. In DNA, the CDR3 is TGCGCCAGCAGCCAAGCCCTCGGACTAGCGGGGAATACAGGGCGTTCCTACGAGCAGTACTTC.

This clonotype was seen a few times. V and J are TRBV28 and TRBJ2-7; 9 bases fit TRBD1. The ends lost 6 bases at V and 7 bases at J; junction bases unmatched: 13. Germline assignment: CDR1 MDHEN and CDR2 SYDVKM. This CDR3 has 15 amino acids. The CDR3 DNA reads TGTGCCAGCAGCGACCTTAGGGACAGGGCTAGAGAGCAGTACTTC. This codes for CASSDLRDRAREQYF. The variable domain in full, with the rest retrieved from reference TRBV28 and TRBJ2-7, is DVKVTQSSRYLVKRTGEKVFLECVQDMDHENMFWYRQDPGLGLRLIYFSYDVKMKEKGDIPEGYSVSREKKERFSLILESASTNQTSMYLCASSDLRDRAREQYFGPGTRLTVT.

This clonotype was seen many times. The rearrangement uses TRBV20-1 and TRBJ2-7; weak D call: TRBD1 (5 bases). Trimming removed 3 bases from V and 1 base from J, with 13 bases in between. CDR3 length: 14 amino acids. The germline CDR1 and CDR2 sequences are DFQATT and SNEGSKA (reference sequence). In nucleotides, the CDR3 is TGCAGTGCTAGGAGGAGCAGGGCGTCCTACGAGCAGTACTTC. Translated: CSARRSRASYEQYF.

In this sample, this clonotype turned up a few times. The chain uses TRBV20-1 and TRBJ1-1; 10 positions match TRBD1. The trim removed 0 bases at V and 4 bases at J, leaving 5 bases unmatched. The CDR3 contains 15 residues. Germline V gene data show CDR1 as DFQATT and CDR2 as SNEGSKA (reference sequence). The DNA for the CDR3 is TGCAGTGCTAGAGATCTACGGACAGGGGGCACTGAAGCTTTCTTT. Translating it yields CSARDLRTGGTEAFF.

The V call is TRBV12-3 or TRBV12-4, the J call TRBJ2-5, with a possible D match to TRBD1 (5 bases). The CDR3 loop spans 17 amino acids. Trimming cost V 8 bases and J 3 bases, with 25 bases left between them. The CDR3 DNA reads as TGTGCCAGCTCATATTCATGGGGCTCCTTGGCGGAAGAGACCCAGTACTTC. This codes for CASSYSWGSLAEETQYF.

This clonotype was seen a few times. The chain employs TRBV29-1 and TRBJ1-5; D is uncertain. This CDR3 has 12 amino acids. V was trimmed by 5 bases and J by 1 base, leaving 6 bases between them. Germline assignment: CDR1 SQVTM and CDR2 ANQGSEA. The CDR3 nucleotides are TGCAGCGTTTGGGAGAGCAATCAGCCCCAGCATTTT. Protein sequence: CSVWESNQPQHF.

This chain uses TRBV12-3 or TRBV12-4 with TRBJ1-1; D not resolved. V was shortened by 2 bases and J by 5 bases, with 9 bases between the two germline ends. This CDR3 is 13 amino acids long. Written as DNA, the CDR3 is TGTGCCAGCAGTTTAATCGGGGTTACTGAAGCTTTCTTT. The encoded protein is CASSLIGVTEAFF.

This clonotype was seen more than once but under ten times. V gene TRBV20-1 combines with J gene TRBJ2-7; 7 nucleotides agree with TRBD1. J lost 0 bases, V lost 5 bases, and 4 bases had no gene match. CDR1 is DFQATT and CDR2 is SNEGSKA in the germline V gene (reference sequence). This CDR3 is 13 amino acids long. CDR3 DNA sequence: TGCAGTGCTGGACGGGACAGCTCCTACGAGCAGTACTTC. It translates to CSAGRDSSYEQYF.

The chain carries TRBV11-2 and TRBJ2-3, with D possibly TRBD2 on 5 matching bases. The CDR3 contains 13 residues. CDR1 is SGHAT, CDR2 FQNNGV, per germline. V was cut by 0 bases and J by 11 bases, with 12 bases left in between. Here the CDR3 reads CASSLEEGVWQYF. The CDR3 nucleotides read TGTGCCAGCAGCTTAGAAGAGGGAGTGTGGCAGTATTTT.

This clonotype was observed many times. The junction differs from germline at one of its ends, possibly a read error. Here the CDR3 reads CASSLESSGNTIYF. In DNA form, the CDR3 reads TGTGCCAGCAGCTTAGAAAGCTCTGGAAACACCATATATTTT. This chain uses TRBV5-1 with TRBJ1-3; D ambiguous. CDR1 is SGHRS and CDR2 is YFSETQ in the germline V gene. The CDR3 is 14 amino acids.

The chain links TRBV6-1 to TRBJ1-2; possibly TRBD1 for D (5 bases). Germline-derived CDR1 and CDR2 are MNHNS and SASEGT. With 5 bases removed from V and 9 bases from J, the gap between germline ends came to 16 bases. The length of the CDR3 is 13 residues. The CDR3 DNA follows: TGTGCCAGCAGTCCCCTGGGGGTTGTAAGCTACACCTTC. Protein: CASSPLGVVSYTF.

Only a few counts were recorded for this clonotype. V usage is TRBV5-1 and J usage is TRBJ1-3; TRBD1 matches 8 bases. The V segment lost 4 bases and the J segment 7 bases; nucleotides outside the gene matches: 7. The CDR3 has 14 residues. Germline V gene sequence: CDR1 SGHRS, CDR2 YFSETQ. This chain's CDR3 is CASSGQGVENTIYF. For the CDR3, the DNA is TGCGCCAGCAGCGGACAGGGAGTAGAGAACACCATATATTTT.

This clonotype turned up a few times. This chain uses TRBV18 with TRBJ1-5, with D unresolved. CDR3 size: 14 residues. The germline V and J ends were trimmed by 3 bases and 1 base, with 7 bases remaining between them. The V gene's germline CDR1 is KGHSH and CDR2 LQKENI. In DNA, the CDR3 is TGTGCCAGCTCACCCGCGGACAGCAATCAGCCCCAGCATTTT. It yields the protein CASSPADSNQPQHF.

This clonotype has a handful of counts. The chain uses TRBV29-1 and TRBJ2-1; D might be TRBD1 or TRBD2, each matching 5 bases. Trimming shortened V by 2 bases and J by 3 bases, and 17 bases separated the two germline ends. Looked up from germline, CDR1 is SQVTM and CDR2 is ANQGSEA. The CDR3 is made up of 16 amino acids. Here the CDR3 DNA reads TGCAGCGTTGAACTCCCAGGGAGTACGATCTACAATGAGCAGTTCTTC. Translation gives CSVELPGSTIYNEQFF.

This clonotype was found a few times. The chain has TRBV29-1 and TRBJ2-1, with D uncertain. The CDR3 sequence is 11 residues long. CDR1 is SQVTM, CDR2 ANQGSEA, per germline. With 6 bases removed from V and 14 bases from J, the gap between germline ends came to 17 bases. The CDR3 spells CSVKTNSRKFF. The CDR3 region has the DNA TGCAGCGTCAAAACAAACTCCCGAAAGTTCTTC.

The chain uses TRBV27 and TRBJ2-5; a possible D gene is TRBD2 (5 bases). The length of the CDR3 is 16 residues. V dropped 5 bases and J dropped 5 bases, with 21 bases sitting between them. Looked up from germline, CDR1 is MNHEY and CDR2 is SMNVEV (reference sequence). CDR3 in amino acids: CASSINRDPGRETQYF. The CDR3 bases are TGTGCCAGCAGTATAAACCGGGATCCTGGTAGGGAGACCCAGTACTTC.

This clonotype showed up just a few times. This chain joins TRBV20-1 and TRBJ2-7; D is undetermined. This CDR3 spans 13 amino acids. CDR1 DFQATT and CDR2 SNEGSKA come from the germline V gene (reference sequence). Between the trimmed V and J ends, which lost 6 bases and 5 bases, there was a span of 17 bases. The CDR3 reads CSATLPRVDEQYF. DNA of the CDR3: TGCAGTGCCACCCTTCCCCGAGTCGACGAGCAGTACTTC.

This clonotype has a handful of counts. This sequence joins TRBV20-1 and TRBJ2-7; D possibly corresponds to TRBD2 (7 bases). V was pared by 6 bases and J by 0 bases, with 21 bases between. Germline assignment: CDR1 DFQATT and CDR2 SNEGSKA (reference sequence). This CDR3 region has 16 residues. The DNA of the CDR3 is TGCAGTGCCACAAGGAGGGGGGGGTTTTCCTCCTACGAGCAGTACTTC. Translation: CSATRRGGFSSYEQYF.